The T cell receptor (beta chain) under discussion was sequenced for a study of shared clonotypes between healthy human individuals. Clones were sequenced by immunoSEQ multiplex PCR, and TCRdb holds only the in-frame ones, with some missing. The data contain roughly 2.2 million clones, 85% to 95% of them seen just once; the ten biggest clones take up roughly 0.36%. V was trimmed by 6 bases and J by 3 bases, leaving 24 bases between them. Germline V CDR1 and CDR2: SGHAT, FQNNGV. The CDR3 is 17 amino acids. Sequencing used naive CD4+ T cells from PBMCs. Subset reported: CD45RA+ positively selected. This TCR was sampled from a man aged 18 to 35 in good health. Some clones in this sample may be carry-over from other donors' samples. The chain combines TRBV11-2 with TRBJ2-7, with TRBD2 as a possible D gene (5 bases). CDR3 DNA: TGTGCCAGCAGTTCATCAGTCACCCTGGGTGAGGGCTACGAGCAGTACTTC. Translating it yields CASSSSVTLGEGYEQYF.